Following are 6 T cell receptor beta chains from one sample sequenced in a study of CD8 T cells in Susac syndrome. The RNA input was about 0.5 to 1 ug, and it was reverse transcribed with random hexamers. One entry per CDR3 protein, called by TCRdb with MiXCR from the immunoSEQ multiplex PCR reads. The repertoire holds approximately 220,000 distinct CDR3 sequences, with around 90% as singletons. Sequences were obtained from CD8+ T cells from PBMCs. These receptors came from a human donor with multiple sclerosis.

DNA for the CDR3: TGTGCCAGCAAGGCATGGGCGGGAAATGAGCAGTTCTTC. Translation gives CASKAWAGNEQFF. The gene calls are TRBV6-5 and TRBJ2-1, with D maybe TRBD2 (6 bases). The CDR3 totals 13 residues. Between the trimmed V and J ends, which lost 7 bases and 7 bases, there was a span of 14 bases. CDR1 is MNHEY and CDR2 is SVGAGI in the germline V gene.

The chain joins TRBV20-1 to TRBJ2-1, with TRBD2 identical over 12 bases. After removal of 6 bases from V and 4 bases from J, the junction contained 4 bases not matched to a gene. CDR1 and CDR2 from the germline V gene are DFQATT and SNEGSKA (reference sequence). CDR3 length equals 14 residues. The CDR3 sequence: CSAAGTSGYNEQFF. Written as DNA, the CDR3 is TGCAGTGCGGCCGGGACTAGCGGGTACAATGAGCAGTTCTTC.

This rearrangement joins TRBV3-1 to TRBJ1-5; D is ambiguous. Trimming stripped 0 bases from V and 6 bases from J, with 12 bases between. CDR3 length: 15 amino acids. Germline CDR1 and CDR2: LGHDT and YNNKEL (reference sequence). In DNA, the CDR3 is TGTGCCAGCAGCCAAGATTGGAGTGGGAGTCAGCCCCAGCATTTT. Translating it yields CASSQDWSGSQPQHF.

The rearrangement links TRBV20-1 to TRBJ2-2; 7 positions agree with TRBD1. The junction had 18 bases not matched to a gene; V was cut back by 2 bases and J by 3 bases. Per the germline V gene, CDR1 is DFQATT and CDR2 is SNEGSKA (reference sequence). The CDR3 has 19 residues. The CDR3 sequence: CSARRWGPGQERDTGELFF. CDR3 nucleotide sequence: TGCAGTGCTAGAAGATGGGGCCCAGGACAGGAGAGGGACACCGGGGAGCTGTTTTTT.

J is TRBJ2-7 and V is TRBV7-9; D tentatively fits TRBD1 or TRBD2 (5 bases each). From germline, CDR1 is SEHNR and CDR2 FQNEAQ (reference sequence). Trimming pared 5 bases from V and 5 bases from J, leaving 13 bases between. CDR3 length: 13 residues. The CDR3 DNA reads TGTGCCAGCAGCCGGGACCCACGGAACGAGCAGTACTTC. Amino acid sequence: CASSRDPRNEQYF.

The rearrangement uses TRBV11-3 and TRBJ2-5, with no clear D. CDR1 is SGHNT and CDR2 is YENEEA in the germline V gene. The length of the CDR3 is 16 residues. Trimming removed 6 bases at V and 5 bases at J, with 22 bases between. Here the CDR3 DNA reads TGTGCCAGCAGACCCGGACCTAGAAACCCCCGGGAGACCCAGTACTTC. Amino acids: CASRPGPRNPRETQYF.